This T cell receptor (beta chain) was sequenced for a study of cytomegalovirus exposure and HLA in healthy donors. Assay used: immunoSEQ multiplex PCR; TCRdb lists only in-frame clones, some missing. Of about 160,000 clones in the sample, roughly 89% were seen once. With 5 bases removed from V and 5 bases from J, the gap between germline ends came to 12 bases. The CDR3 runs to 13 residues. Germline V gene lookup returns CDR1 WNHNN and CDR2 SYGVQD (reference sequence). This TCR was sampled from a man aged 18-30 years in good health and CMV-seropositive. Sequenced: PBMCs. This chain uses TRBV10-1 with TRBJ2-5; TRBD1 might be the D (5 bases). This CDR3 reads CASSLGVRETQYF. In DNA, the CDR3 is TGCGCCAGCAGTTTAGGGGTACGGGAGACCCAGTACTTC.